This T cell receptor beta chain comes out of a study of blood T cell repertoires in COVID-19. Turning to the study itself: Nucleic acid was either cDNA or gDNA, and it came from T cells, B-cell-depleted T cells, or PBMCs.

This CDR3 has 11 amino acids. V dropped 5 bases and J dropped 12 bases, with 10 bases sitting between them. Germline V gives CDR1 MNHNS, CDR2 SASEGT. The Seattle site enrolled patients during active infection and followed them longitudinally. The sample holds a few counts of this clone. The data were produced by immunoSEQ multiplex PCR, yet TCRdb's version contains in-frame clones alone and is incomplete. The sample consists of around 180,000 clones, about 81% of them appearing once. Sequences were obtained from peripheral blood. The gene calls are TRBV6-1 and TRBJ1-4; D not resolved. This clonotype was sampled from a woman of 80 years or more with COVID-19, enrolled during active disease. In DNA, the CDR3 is TGTGCCAGCAGTTACGGACTTGAACTGTTTTTT. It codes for CASSYGLELFF.